This is a list of T cell receptor beta chains from one sample in a study of T-cell reconstitution after alpha-beta-depleted transplantation in children. Using its own MiXCR run on the PCR reads, TCRdb lists one record per CDR3 protein. The sample records fewer than 400,000 distinct CDR3 sequences, about a fifth being singletons. The material sequenced was PBMCs from the stem cell graft donor, taken from the stem cell graft. These receptor sequences come from a human donor who donated a stem cell graft to a child with acute myeloid leukemia. Both conserved end residues are part of each CDR3. The D gene is left open where the match is weak. Rows may omit the clone size; those that give it use once, few, many or a size class.

>few|TRBJ2-3|18|TRBV2|TRBD2
TGTGCCAGCATGGCTAGCGGGAGAGATATTGCTAGCACAGATACGCAGTATTTT
CASMASGRDIASTDTQYF
>many|TRBJ1-4|12|TRBV20-1|NA
TGCAGTGCTAGAGCCGGGGGTGAAAAACTGTTTTTT
CSARAGGEKLFF
>few|TRBJ2-2|13|TRBV12-3/TRBV12-4|NA
TGTGCCAGCAGGAATACAGAGACCGGGGAGCTGTTTTTT
CASRNTETGELFF
>many|TRBJ2-3|10|TRBV20-1|NA
TGCAGTGCTCGGGTAGATACGCAGTATTTT
CSARVDTQYF
>NA|TRBJ1-5|15|TRBV6-2/TRBV6-3|TRBD1
TGTGCCAGCAGTCCCCGGGACAGGGGGCATCAGCCCCAGCATTTT
CASSPRDRGHQPQHF
>few|TRBJ1-5|13|TRBV12-3/TRBV12-4|NA
TGTGCCAGCAGTCTGGGTGTCGATCAGCCCCAGCATTTT
CASSLGVDQPQHF
>many|TRBJ2-1|15|TRBV6-1|TRBD2
TGTGCCAGCAGACCCGGACTAGCGGGTGCCAATGAGCAGTTCTTC
CASRPGLAGANEQFF
>few|TRBJ2-7|16|TRBV3-1|TRBD2
TGTGCCAGCAGCCAAATTTGTAGCGGGAGGCTCTACGAGCAGTACTTC
CASSQICSGRLYEQYF
>NA|TRBJ2-1|13|TRBV20-1|TRBD2
TGCAGTGCTAGAGCTAGCGGGAGGGCCTCCCAGTTCTTC
CSARASGRASQFF
>NA|TRBJ1-1|14|TRBV28|TRBD1
TGTGCCAGCAGTCTAACAGGGGATAATACTGAAGCTTTCTTT
CASSLTGDNTEAFF
>many|TRBJ2-1|14|TRBV20-1|NA
TGCAGTGCTAGAAGCTCGTCCGCCTACAATGAGCAGTTCTTC
CSARSSSAYNEQFF
>many|TRBJ2-1|14|TRBV20-1|TRBD2
TGCAGTGCTCGGACTAGCGGGAGTTCCGCTGAGCAGTTCTTC
CSARTSGSSAEQFF
>NA|TRBJ2-7|18|TRBV5-1|TRBD2
TGCGCCAGCAGCTTAGGAGGTGGGACTAGCGGGTCTCCCTACGAGCAGTACTTC
CASSLGGGTSGSPYEQYF
>few|TRBJ2-3|11|TRBV29-1|NA
TGCAGCGCCCGGGAGACAGATACGCAGTATTTT
CSARETDTQYF
>many|TRBJ2-4|17|TRBV29-1|TRBD1
TGCAGCGTTGAAGGGGGGGGGACAGGGGGCGGTTTGGACATTCAGTACTTC
CSVEGGGTGGGLDIQYF
>NA|TRBJ1-2|16|TRBV18|NA
TGTGCCAGCTCACCACCGGAGACTAGATCGATCTATGGCTACACCTTC
CASSPPETRSIYGYTF
>NA|TRBJ2-2|15|TRBV7-2|NA
TGTGCCAGCAGCTTAGTACCGACAAGGCCCGGGGAGCTGTTTTTT
CASSLVPTRPGELFF
>many|TRBJ2-7|14|TRBV29-1|TRBD2
TGCAGCGCCAGGACTAGCGGACGCCCCTACGAGCAGTACTTC
CSARTSGRPYEQYF
>NA|TRBJ1-5|14|TRBV20-1|TRBD1
TGCAGTGCCGAGGACAGGGGCCGCAATCAGCCCCAGCATTTT
CSAEDRGRNQPQHF
>many|TRBJ2-7|15|TRBV29-1|NA
TGCAGCGTTGAGATGACTCAGGGGGAGGGCTACGAGCAGTACTTC
CSVEMTQGEGYEQYF
>few|TRBJ2-7|15|TRBV25-1|NA
TGTGCCAGCAGTGAATTGGGCGGCCGCTCCTACGAGCAGTACTTC
CASSELGGRSYEQYF